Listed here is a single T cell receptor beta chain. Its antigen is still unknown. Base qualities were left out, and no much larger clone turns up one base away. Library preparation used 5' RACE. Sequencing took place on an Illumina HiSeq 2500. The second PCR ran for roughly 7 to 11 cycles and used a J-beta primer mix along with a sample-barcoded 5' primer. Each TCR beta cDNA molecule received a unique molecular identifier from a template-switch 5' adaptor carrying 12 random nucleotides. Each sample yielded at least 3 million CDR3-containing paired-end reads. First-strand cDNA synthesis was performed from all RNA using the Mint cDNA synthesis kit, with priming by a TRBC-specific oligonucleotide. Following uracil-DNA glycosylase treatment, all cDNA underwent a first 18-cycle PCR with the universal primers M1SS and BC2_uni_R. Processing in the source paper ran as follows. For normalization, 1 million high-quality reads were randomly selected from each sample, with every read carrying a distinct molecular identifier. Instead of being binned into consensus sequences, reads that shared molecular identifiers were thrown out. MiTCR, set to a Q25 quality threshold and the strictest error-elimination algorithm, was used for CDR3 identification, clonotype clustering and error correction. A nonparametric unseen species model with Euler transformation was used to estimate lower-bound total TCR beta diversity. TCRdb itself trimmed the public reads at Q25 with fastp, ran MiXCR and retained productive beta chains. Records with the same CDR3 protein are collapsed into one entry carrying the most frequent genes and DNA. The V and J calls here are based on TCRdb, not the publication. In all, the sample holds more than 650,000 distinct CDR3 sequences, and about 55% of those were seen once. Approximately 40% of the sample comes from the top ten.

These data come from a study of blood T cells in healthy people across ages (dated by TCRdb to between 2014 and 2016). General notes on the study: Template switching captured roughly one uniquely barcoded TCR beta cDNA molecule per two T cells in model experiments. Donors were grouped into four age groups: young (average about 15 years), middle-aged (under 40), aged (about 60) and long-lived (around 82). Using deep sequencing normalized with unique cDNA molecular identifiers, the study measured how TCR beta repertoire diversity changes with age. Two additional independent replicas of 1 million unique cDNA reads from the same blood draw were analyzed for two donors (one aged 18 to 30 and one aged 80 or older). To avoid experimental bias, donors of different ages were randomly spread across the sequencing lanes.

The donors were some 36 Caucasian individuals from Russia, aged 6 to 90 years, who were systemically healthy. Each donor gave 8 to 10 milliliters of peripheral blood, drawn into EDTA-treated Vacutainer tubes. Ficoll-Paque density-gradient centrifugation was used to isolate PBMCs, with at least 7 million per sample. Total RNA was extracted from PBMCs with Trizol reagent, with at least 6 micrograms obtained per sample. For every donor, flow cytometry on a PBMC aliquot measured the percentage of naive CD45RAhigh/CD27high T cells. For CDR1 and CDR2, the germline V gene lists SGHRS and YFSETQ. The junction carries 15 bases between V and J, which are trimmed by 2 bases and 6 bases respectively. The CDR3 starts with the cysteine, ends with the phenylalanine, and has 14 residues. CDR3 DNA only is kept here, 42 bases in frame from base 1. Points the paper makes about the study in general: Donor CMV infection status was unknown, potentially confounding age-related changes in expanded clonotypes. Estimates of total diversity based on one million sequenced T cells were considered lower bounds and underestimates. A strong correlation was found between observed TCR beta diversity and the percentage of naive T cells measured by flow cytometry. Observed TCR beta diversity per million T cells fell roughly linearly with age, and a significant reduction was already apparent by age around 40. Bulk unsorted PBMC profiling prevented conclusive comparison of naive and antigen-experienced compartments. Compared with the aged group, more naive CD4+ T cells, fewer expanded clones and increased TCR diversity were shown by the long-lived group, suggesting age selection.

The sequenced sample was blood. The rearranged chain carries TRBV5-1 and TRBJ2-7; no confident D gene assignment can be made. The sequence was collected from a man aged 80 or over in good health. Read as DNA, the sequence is TGCGCCAGCAGCTTAACTGGTAAGGGCGGCGAGCAGTACTTC. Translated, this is CASSLTGKGGEQYF.